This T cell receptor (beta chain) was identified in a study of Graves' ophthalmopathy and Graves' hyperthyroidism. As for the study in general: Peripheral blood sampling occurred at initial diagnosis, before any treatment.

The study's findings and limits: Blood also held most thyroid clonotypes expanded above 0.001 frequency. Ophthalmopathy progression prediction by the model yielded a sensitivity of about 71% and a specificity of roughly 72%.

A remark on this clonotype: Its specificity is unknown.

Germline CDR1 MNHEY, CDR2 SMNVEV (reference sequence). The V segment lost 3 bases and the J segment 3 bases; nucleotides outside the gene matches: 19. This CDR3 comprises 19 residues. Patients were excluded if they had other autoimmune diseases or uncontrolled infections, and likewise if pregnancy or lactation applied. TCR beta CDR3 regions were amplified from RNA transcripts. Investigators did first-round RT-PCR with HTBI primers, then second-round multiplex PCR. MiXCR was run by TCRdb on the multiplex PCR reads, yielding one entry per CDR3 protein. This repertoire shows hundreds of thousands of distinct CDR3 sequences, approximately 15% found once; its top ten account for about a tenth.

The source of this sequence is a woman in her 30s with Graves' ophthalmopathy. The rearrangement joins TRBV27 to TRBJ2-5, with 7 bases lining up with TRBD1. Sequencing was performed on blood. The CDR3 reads CASSFWDSAKGRFEETQYF. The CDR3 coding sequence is TGTGCCAGCAGTTTCTGGGACAGCGCTAAAGGTCGGTTTGAAGAGACCCAGTACTTC.